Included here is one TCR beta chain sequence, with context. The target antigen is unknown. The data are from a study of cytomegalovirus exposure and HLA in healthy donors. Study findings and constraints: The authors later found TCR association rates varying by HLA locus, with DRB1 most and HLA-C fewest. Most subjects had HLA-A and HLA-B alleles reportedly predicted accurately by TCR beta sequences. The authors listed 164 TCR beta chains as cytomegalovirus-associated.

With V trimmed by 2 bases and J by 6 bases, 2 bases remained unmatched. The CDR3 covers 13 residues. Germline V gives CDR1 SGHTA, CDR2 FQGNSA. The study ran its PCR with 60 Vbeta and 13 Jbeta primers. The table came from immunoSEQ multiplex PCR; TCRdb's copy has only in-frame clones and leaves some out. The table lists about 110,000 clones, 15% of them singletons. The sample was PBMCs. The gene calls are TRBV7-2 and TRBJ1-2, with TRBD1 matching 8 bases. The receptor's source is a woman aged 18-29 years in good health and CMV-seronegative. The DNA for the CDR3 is TGTGCCAGCAGCTTAACAGGGGGTGATGGCTACACCTTC. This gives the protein CASSLTGGDGYTF.